These 31 T cell receptor beta chains originate from one sample sequenced in a study of memory CD4+ T cells and cytomegalovirus serostatus (dated by TCRdb to about 2019). The library was generated by the immunoSEQ multiplex PCR assay. This is the immuneACCESS table as TCRdb keeps it, with only in-frame sequences that have V and J called. A part of the clones is gone; compared with another copy, unresolved V genes explain less than half, and the rest is unexplained. The sample table records tens of thousands of clones; 76% of these occur just once. Of the sample, roughly 5% is held by the ten largest clones. Single viable CD3+CD4+CD8-CD45RO+ cells were sorted as memory CD4+ T cells on a FACSAria II. The sample comprised memory CD4+ T cells from blood. Receptors were obtained from an adult in good health and CMV-seropositive.

This clone was detected a few times. The V call is TRBV5-1, the J call TRBJ1-1, with a possible D match to TRBD1 (5 bases). There are 15 residues in the CDR3. The germline V and J ends were trimmed by 4 bases and 2 bases, with 15 bases remaining between them. Germline lookup yields CDR1 SGHRS and CDR2 YFSETQ. The CDR3: CASSDSGPRNTEAFF. DNA for the CDR3: TGCGCCAGCAGCGATTCGGGACCCAGAAACACTGAAGCTTTCTTT.

Only one count was recorded for this clone. The V call is TRBV19, the J call TRBJ2-7; 9 bases agree with TRBD1. This CDR3 contains 14 residues. The ends lost 0 bases at V and 5 bases at J; junction bases unmatched: 2. CDR1 is LNHDA, CDR2 SQIVND, per germline (reference sequence). DNA of the CDR3: TGTGCCAGTAGTATAGATCGACAGGGGGACGAGCAGTACTTC. Its translation is CASSIDRQGDEQYF.

Comment on this clone: The junction does not match germline at one end; this may be a read error. The V call is TRBV18, the J call TRBJ1-2; the match to TRBD1 covers 7 bases. Germline V gene lookup returns CDR1 KGHSH and CDR2 LQKENI. The CDR3 runs to 14 residues. This CDR3 reads CASSPPSVRGQELF. CDR3 nucleotides: TGTGCCAGCTCACCACCCAGCGTAAGAGGACAGGAGCTCTTC.

The V gene is TRBV4-2, the J gene TRBJ1-5; D is possibly TRBD1 (5 bases). The V gene lost 0 bases and the J gene lost 8 bases, with 17 bases spanning the gap. Germline V gene data show CDR1 as LGHNA and CDR2 as YNFKEQ. The CDR3 runs 16 residues. The CDR3 DNA sequence: TGTGCCAGCAGCCAAGAGTTGGGGCAGGCCGGAGAGCCCCAGCATTTT. It specifies CASSQELGQAGEPQHF.

The sample holds a few counts of this clone. This chain links TRBV2 with TRBJ1-2; D unresolved. The CDR3 extends over 12 amino acids. The germline V gene has CDR1 SNHLY and CDR2 FYNNEI. V lost 4 bases, J lost 6 bases, and 9 bases lay in between. The CDR3 sequence: CASSVDGNGYTF. CDR3 sequence (DNA): TGTGCCAGCAGTGTCGACGGAAATGGCTACACCTTC.

This clone was seen once. The chain couples TRBV19 to TRBJ1-4; tentatively, D is TRBD1 (6 bases). The germline V gene has CDR1 LNHDA and CDR2 SQIVND (reference sequence). V dropped 6 bases and J dropped 3 bases, with 11 bases sitting between them. The CDR3 has 14 amino acids. CDR3: CASSRTVANEKLFF. The CDR3 DNA is TGTGCCAGTAGCCGGACAGTGGCTAATGAAAAACTGTTTTTT.

The rearrangement links TRBV5-4 to TRBJ2-2, with 9 nucleotides matching TRBD2. This CDR3 contains 16 residues. V lost 4 bases, J lost 5 bases, and 9 bases stayed unmatched. Germline V gene data show CDR1 as SGHNT and CDR2 as YYREEE (reference sequence). DNA for the CDR3: TGTGCCAGCAGCCCCCAGGTAGCGGGAGTGACCGGGGAGCTGTTTTTT. Encoded protein: CASSPQVAGVTGELFF. The full variable domain, its missing parts supplied by reference TRBV5-4 and TRBJ2-2, is ETGVTQSPTHLIKTRGQQVTLRCSSQSGHNTVSWYQQALGQGPQFIFQYYREEENGRGNFPPRFSGLQFPNYSSELNVNALELDDSALYLCASSPQVAGVTGELFFGEGSRLTVL.

The genes are TRBV5-6 and TRBJ1-3; maybe TRBD1 (6 bases). Germline V gene lookup returns CDR1 SGHDT and CDR2 YYEEEE. The V end lost 4 bases, the J end lost 7 bases, and 21 bases lay between the germline ends. This CDR3 comprises 16 residues. The CDR3 reads CASSPAFRGPRNTIYF. CDR3 nucleotide sequence: TGTGCCAGCAGCCCCGCTTTCAGGGGACCTAGGAACACCATATATTTT.

In this sample, this clone turned up once. The V gene is TRBV7-9, the J gene TRBJ1-1; 9 positions agree with TRBD1. Trimming at V came to 1 base and at J to 1 base, leaving 1 base not matched to a gene. The length of the CDR3 is 15 residues. Germline CDR1 reads SEHNR; CDR2 reads FQNEAQ (reference sequence). The CDR3 here is CASSLVGQGNTEAFF. The CDR3 nucleotides read TGTGCCAGCAGCTTAGTGGGACAGGGGAACACTGAAGCTTTCTTT.

The chain recombines TRBV5-4 with TRBJ2-1; 7 bases agree with TRBD1. The CDR3 runs 15 residues. The trim removed 4 bases at V and 0 bases at J, leaving 4 bases unmatched. Germline-derived CDR1 and CDR2 are SGHNT and YYREEE (reference sequence). The CDR3 reads CASSRQGSSYNEQFF. The CDR3 DNA sequence: TGTGCCAGCAGCCGACAGGGCAGCTCCTACAATGAGCAGTTCTTC.

The V call is TRBV15, the J call TRBJ2-5; 10 nucleotides align to TRBD2. The last part of the DNA fits TRBJ2-7 better; the J call may be wrong. The length of the CDR3 is 20 residues. CDR1 is LNHNV and CDR2 is YYDKDF in the germline V gene (reference sequence). The CDR3 region is CATSRAASGGPYSHSYEQYF. The CDR3 coding sequence is TGTGCCACCAGCAGAGCCGCTAGCGGGGGACCCTACTCACACTCCTACGAGCAGTACTTC.

The rearrangement joins TRBV9 to TRBJ1-1; TRBD1 might be the D (6 bases). The V and J ends lost 3 bases and 4 bases respectively, with 13 bases between them. Germline values: CDR1 SGDLS, CDR2 YYNGEE. There are 14 residues in the CDR3. CDR3 nucleotides: TGTGCCAGCAGCGCTCGGGAGGGGGGCACTGAAGCTTTCTTT. Amino acid sequence: CASSAREGGTEAFF.

This clone was observed a single time. V usage is TRBV11-2 and J usage is TRBJ2-2; unclear D gene. Germline V gene lookup returns CDR1 SGHAT and CDR2 FQNNGV. Deletions cut 1 base from V and 6 bases from J, with 6 bases between. CDR3 length: 13 amino acids. CDR3 protein: CASSLVVAGELFF. In nucleotides, the CDR3 is TGTGCCAGCAGCTTAGTGGTAGCCGGGGAGCTGTTTTTT.

V and J are TRBV28 and TRBJ2-1; the D call may be TRBD1 or TRBD2 (7 bases each). CDR3 length: 14 amino acids. Germline loops: CDR1 MDHEN, CDR2 SYDVKM. V lost 5 bases, J lost 4 bases, and 12 bases lay in between. CDR3 amino acids: CASSRQGGYNEQFF. CDR3 DNA sequence: TGTGCCAGCAGTCGACAGGGAGGGTACAATGAGCAGTTCTTC. The complete variable domain, with remaining parts taken from reference TRBV28 and TRBJ2-1, reads DVKVTQSSRYLVKRTGEKVFLECVQDMDHENMFWYRQDPGLGLRLIYFSYDVKMKEKGDIPEGYSVSREKKERFSLILESASTNQTSMYLCASSRQGGYNEQFFGPGTRLTVL.

The chain is built from TRBV7-3 and TRBJ2-3, with 9 bases fitting TRBD1. V gave up 1 base and J gave up 5 bases; unmatched junction bases: 1. Germline V gene data show CDR1 as SGHTA and CDR2 as FQGTGA. This CDR3 region has 14 residues. The CDR3 is CASSLMTGGDTQYF. DNA of the CDR3: TGTGCCAGCAGCTTAATGACAGGGGGAGATACGCAGTATTTT.

In this sample, this clone turned up once. V usage is TRBV5-1 and J usage is TRBJ1-6, with D perhaps TRBD1 (6 bases). Per germline, CDR1 SGHRS and CDR2 YFSETQ. Trimming cost V 0 bases and J 10 bases, with 8 bases left between them. The CDR3 is made up of 13 amino acids. The CDR3 reads CASSLETGSPLHF. CDR3 bases: TGCGCCAGCAGCTTGGAGACAGGCTCACCCCTCCACTTT.

The rearrangement uses TRBV11-2 and TRBJ2-7; the match to TRBD2 covers 12 bases. The CDR3 sequence is 19 residues long. Losses at the gene ends were 5 bases for V and 0 bases for J; bases not matched to a gene: 14. Germline V CDR1 and CDR2: SGHAT, FQNNGV. The CDR3 spells CASSAVGTSGFPNSYEQYF. The CDR3 DNA reads TGTGCCAGCAGCGCAGTAGGGACTAGCGGGTTCCCAAACTCCTACGAGCAGTACTTC.

The chain links TRBV2 to TRBJ2-2; TRBD2 matches at 8 bases. The germline gives CDR1 SNHLY, CDR2 FYNNEI. Unmatched junction bases numbered 7, after V lost 4 bases and J lost 3 bases. The CDR3 length is 16 residues. DNA for the CDR3: TGTGCCAGCAGTGCGCGGCCTAGCGGGTACACCGGGGAGCTGTTTTTT. Amino acids: CASSARPSGYTGELFF.

The CDR3 spells CAWSVTGPPPLAKNIQYF. In DNA, the CDR3 is TGTGCCTGGAGTGTTACAGGGCCCCCACCATTAGCCAAAAACATTCAGTACTTC. V gene TRBV30 combines with J gene TRBJ2-4, with TRBD1 as a possible D gene (6 bases). CDR3 length: 18 residues. The germline V and J ends were trimmed by 0 bases and 0 bases, with 18 bases remaining between them. From germline, CDR1 is GTSNPN and CDR2 SVGIG (reference sequence).

By sample fraction, this clone is medium-sized (0.01 to 0.1%). The chain employs TRBV11-2 and TRBJ1-3; TRBD1 might be the D (5 bases). V lost 3 bases and J lost 3, with 15 bases in between. This CDR3 spans 16 amino acids. CDR1 and CDR2 from the germline V gene are SGHAT and FQNNGV. CDR3: CASSFLRGLGGNTIYF. The CDR3 DNA reads as TGTGCCAGCAGCTTCCTTAGGGGACTGGGTGGAAACACCATATATTTT. Combining the CDR3 with reference TRBV11-2 and TRBJ1-3 gives the whole variable domain EAGVAQSPRYKIIEKRQSVAFWCNPISGHATLYWYQQILGQGPKLLIQFQNNGVVDDSQLPKDRFSAERLKGVDSTLKIQPAKLEDSAVYLCASSFLRGLGGNTIYFGEGSWLTVV.

The rearrangement joins TRBV5-6 to TRBJ2-3; 8 bases line up with TRBD2. The germline gives CDR1 SGHDT, CDR2 YYEEEE. V gave up 4 bases and J gave up 6 bases; unmatched junction bases: 10. The CDR3 loop spans 15 amino acids. The CDR3 DNA reads TGTGCCAGCAGCCGGACTAGCCTAAGAGGGGATACGCAGTATTTT. This sequence encodes CASSRTSLRGDTQYF.

The chain carries TRBV5-6 and TRBJ2-4; 12 bases line up with TRBD2. Per germline, CDR1 SGHDT and CDR2 YYEEEE. The J segment lost 0 bases and the V segment lost 0 bases, leaving 4 bases of the junction unmatched. The CDR3 is 18 amino acids. CDR3 amino acids: CASSLVGLAGLAKNIQYF. For the CDR3, the DNA is TGTGCCAGCAGCTTGGTAGGACTAGCGGGGTTAGCCAAAAACATTCAGTACTTC.

CDR3 loop: CATRKIKGWGGYTF. The CDR3 bases are TGTGCCACCCGGAAAATCAAGGGTTGGGGAGGCTACACCTTC. The gene calls are TRBV6-1 and TRBJ1-2, with D uncertain. This CDR3 region has 14 residues. Germline lookup yields CDR1 MNHNS and CDR2 SASEGT. V was cut by 10 bases and J by 8 bases, with 23 bases left in between.

The chain recombines TRBV11-2 with TRBJ2-1; D unresolved. The CDR3 sequence is 13 residues long. Trimming cost V 2 bases and J 5 bases, with 7 bases left between them. Germline CDR1 and CDR2: SGHAT and FQNNGV. DNA of the CDR3: TGTGCCAGCAGCTTAAACCCGGACAATGAGCAGTTCTTC. Residues: CASSLNPDNEQFF.

This clone has just one count. The chain uses TRBV7-2 and TRBJ2-7, with D tentatively TRBD1 (6 bases). V lost 5 bases, J lost 5 bases, and 16 bases lay in between. There are 14 residues in the CDR3. Germline values: CDR1 SGHTA, CDR2 FQGNSA. The CDR3 is CASSHTGIGDEQYF. The DNA for the CDR3 is TGTGCCAGCAGCCATACAGGGATCGGCGACGAGCAGTACTTC.

The chain employs TRBV5-5 and TRBJ2-3; D remains ambiguous. CDR1 is SGHKS and CDR2 is YYEKEE in the germline V gene (reference sequence). V was pared by 0 bases and J by 4 bases, with 9 bases between. The CDR3 is 14 amino acids. The DNA of the CDR3 is TGTGCCAGCAGCTTGGTCGTGAATTCAGATACGCAGTATTTT. This translates into CASSLVVNSDTQYF. Drawing the rest from reference TRBV5-5 and TRBJ2-3, the complete variable domain is DAGVTQSPTHLIKTRGQQVTLRCSPISGHKSVSWYQQVLGQGPQFIFQYYEKEERGRGNFPDRFSARQFPNYSSELNVNALLLGDSALYLCASSLVVNSDTQYFGPGTRLTVL.

The chain couples TRBV19 to TRBJ1-2, with 7 bases fitting TRBD1. CDR1 and CDR2 from the germline V gene are LNHDA and SQIVND (reference sequence). The ends lost 8 bases at V and 4 bases at J; junction bases unmatched: 7. The CDR3 is 13 residues long. The CDR3 reads CASQTRGTYGYTF. CDR3 bases: TGTGCCAGTCAGACCAGGGGGACCTATGGCTACACCTTC.

This clone was observed a few times. The gene calls are TRBV9 and TRBJ1-1; TRBD1 is a possible D gene (6 bases). CDR3 size: 15 residues. V was trimmed by 3 bases and J by 0 bases, leaving 12 bases between them. Germline CDR1 is SGDLS and CDR2 is YYNGEE. The CDR3 nucleotides read TGTGCCAGCAGCGGAAATTCAGGGGTGAACACTGAAGCTTTCTTT. This gives the protein CASSGNSGVNTEAFF.

This chain joins TRBV2 and TRBJ2-6; the D is unclear. The CDR3 length is 15 residues. CDR1 and CDR2 from the germline V gene are SNHLY and FYNNEI. V was trimmed by 4 bases and J by 1 base, leaving 8 bases between them. The CDR3 spells CASSGHLSGANVLTF. Here the CDR3 DNA reads TGTGCCAGCAGTGGGCATCTTTCTGGGGCCAACGTCCTGACTTTC.

The chain carries TRBV4-1 and TRBJ2-3; D ambiguous. Germline V gives CDR1 MGHRA, CDR2 YSYEKL. CDR3 length: 14 amino acids. Deletions cut 7 bases from V and 0 bases from J, with 11 bases between. The CDR3 protein is CASTSRTSTDTQYF. DNA for the CDR3: TGCGCCAGCACCTCCCGAACGAGCACAGATACGCAGTATTTT.

Ten or more counts support this clone. The V and J genes are TRBV4-2 and TRBJ1-1, with D perhaps TRBD1 (5 bases). The CDR3 sequence is 15 residues long. V was shortened by 1 base and J by 0 bases, with 9 bases between the two germline ends. Germline loops: CDR1 LGHNA, CDR2 YNFKEQ. DNA for the CDR3: TGTGCCAGCAGCCAAGCCGGAGGGGTGAACACTGAAGCTTTCTTT. Translated: CASSQAGGVNTEAFF.